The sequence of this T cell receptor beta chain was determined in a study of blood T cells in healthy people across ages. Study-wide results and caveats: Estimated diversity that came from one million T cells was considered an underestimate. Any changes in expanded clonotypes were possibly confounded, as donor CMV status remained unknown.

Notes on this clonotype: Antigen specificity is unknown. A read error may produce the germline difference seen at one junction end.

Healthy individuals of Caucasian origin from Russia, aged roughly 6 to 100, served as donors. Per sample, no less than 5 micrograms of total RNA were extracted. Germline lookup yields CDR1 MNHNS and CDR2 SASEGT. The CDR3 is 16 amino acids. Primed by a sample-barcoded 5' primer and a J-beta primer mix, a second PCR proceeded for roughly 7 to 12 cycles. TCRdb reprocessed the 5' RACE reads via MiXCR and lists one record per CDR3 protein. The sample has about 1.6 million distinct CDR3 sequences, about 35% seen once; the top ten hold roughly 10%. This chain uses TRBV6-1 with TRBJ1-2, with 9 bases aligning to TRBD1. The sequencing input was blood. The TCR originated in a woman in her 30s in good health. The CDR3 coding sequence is TGTGCCAGCCTTCGGACAGGGGAAGGTCATAGACGTGGCTACACTTTC. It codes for CASLRTGEGHRRGYTF.